A single sample gave rise to the 10 T cell receptor beta chains below, sequenced in a study of identical twins. TCRdb used MiXCR to reprocess the 5' RACE reads, holding one entry per CDR3 protein. This sample has under 350,000 distinct CDR3 sequences, with over 8.5% found just once. These data also featured in a second study, about yellow fever vaccine responses in identical twins.

Sequencing was performed on CD8+ T cells sorted from blood. These receptors all come from a woman aged 18-29 years in good health.

This chain connects TRBV27 to TRBJ2-7; a weak D match, TRBD2 (6 bases). Germline CDR1 MNHEY, CDR2 SMNVEV (reference sequence). Trimming shortened V by 3 bases and J by 0 bases, and 12 bases separated the two germline ends. The length of the CDR3 is 15 residues. CDR3 sequence reads: CASSFQAGLSYEQYF. The DNA for the CDR3 is TGTGCCAGCAGTTTTCAGGCGGGGCTCTCCTACGAGCAGTACTTC.

This clonotype has ten or more counts. The chain links TRBV29-1 to TRBJ2-7, with TRBD2 matching 7 bases. CDR3 length: 13 amino acids. Germline CDR1 SQVTM, CDR2 ANQGSEA. With V trimmed by 4 bases and J by 1 base, 4 bases remained unmatched. The CDR3, as DNA: TGCAGCGTTGTGGCTAGCGGTTCCTACGAGCAGTACTTC. Protein product: CSVVASGSYEQYF.

This clonotype occurred many times. This sequence joins TRBV6-2 or TRBV6-3 and TRBJ1-6; the D gene is possibly TRBD1 (6 bases). CDR3 length equals 14 residues. Trimming took 5 bases from V and 9 from J, leaving 14 bases between them. Per the germline V gene, CDR1 is MNHEY and CDR2 is SVGEGT. The CDR3 protein is CASSQQGSGSPLHF. Written as DNA, the CDR3 is TGTGCCAGCAGTCAACAGGGCTCCGGTTCACCCCTCCACTTT.

This clonotype has a count of ten or more. The rearrangement uses TRBV5-1 and TRBJ2-7; TRBD1 might be the D (7 bases). There are 15 residues in the CDR3. V shed 4 bases and J shed 3 bases, with 17 bases lying between them. Germline V gene sequence: CDR1 SGHRS, CDR2 YFSETQ. CDR3 DNA sequence: TGCGCCAGCAGCGAGGAGGGACAGACCTACTACGAGCAGTACTTC. This gives the protein CASSEEGQTYYEQYF.

This clonotype turned up a few times. This chain links TRBV29-1 with TRBJ2-7; TRBD2 might be the D (5 bases). V shed 3 bases and J shed 3 bases, with 24 bases lying between them. Germline CDR1 SQVTM, CDR2 ANQGSEA. The CDR3 is made up of 17 amino acids. The CDR3 DNA follows: TGCAGCGTTGAGGGGTGGTCAGGCCCACACCGGGGCTACGAGCAGTACTTC. Translated, it gives CSVEGWSGPHRGYEQYF.

V is TRBV27 and J is TRBJ2-2, with D maybe TRBD2 (6 bases). The CDR3 length is 15 residues. Deletions cut 3 bases from V and 5 bases from J, with 13 bases between. The germline CDR1 and CDR2 sequences are MNHEY and SMNVEV (reference sequence). CDR3 amino acids: CASSFDWRGTGELFF. The DNA for the CDR3 is TGTGCCAGCAGTTTCGACTGGAGGGGTACCGGGGAGCTGTTTTTT.

This clonotype was observed a few times. The gene calls are TRBV19 and TRBJ2-4; D gene uncertain. The V gene's germline CDR1 is LNHDA and CDR2 SQIVND (reference sequence). The CDR3 covers 13 residues. The CDR3 DNA sequence: TGTGCTTCGACGGCGGATTCGAAAAACATTCAGTACTTC. It codes for CASTADSKNIQYF. The full variable domain, its missing parts supplied by reference TRBV19 and TRBJ2-4, is DGGITQSPKYLFRKEGQNVTLSCEQNLNHDAMYWYRQDPGQGLRLIYYSQIVNDFQKGDIAEGYSVSREKKESFPLTVTSAQKNPTAFYLCASTADSKNIQYFGAGTRLSVL.

This sequence joins TRBV18 and TRBJ2-7, with D perhaps matching TRBD2 (5 bases). The germline gives CDR1 KGHSH, CDR2 LQKENI. The CDR3 contains 14 residues. V shed 3 bases and J shed 6 bases, with 15 bases lying between them. CDR3 bases: TGTGCCAGCTCACCTAAATGGATTGGACTCGAGCAGTACTTC. Translation: CASSPKWIGLEQYF. The full variable domain, its missing parts supplied by reference TRBV18 and TRBJ2-7, is NAGVMQNPRHLVRRRGQEARLRCSPMKGHSHVYWYRQLPEEGLKFMVYLQKENIIDESGMPKERFSAEFPKEGPSILRIQQVVRGDSAAYFCASSPKWIGLEQYFGPGTRLTVT.

The table lists this clonotype with a few counts. The genes are TRBV29-1 and TRBJ2-7, with TRBD2 matching 8 bases. Germline V gene sequence: CDR1 SQVTM, CDR2 ANQGSEA. V dropped 7 bases and J dropped 1; count of bases not matched to a gene: 6. The CDR3 has 13 residues. The chain's CDR3 is CSAILAESYEQYF. CDR3 DNA sequence: TGCAGCGCCATACTAGCGGAGTCCTACGAGCAGTACTTC.

This clonotype was picked up many times. The rearrangement joins TRBV28 to TRBJ2-2; the match to TRBD1 covers 9 bases. This CDR3 spans 15 amino acids. After removal of 6 bases from V and 6 bases from J, the junction contained 8 bases not matched to a gene. Germline values: CDR1 MDHEN, CDR2 SYDVKM. DNA for the CDR3: TGTGCCAGCAGAACAGGGGGCATAGAGGCCGGGGAGCTGTTTTTT. This sequence encodes CASRTGGIEAGELFF.